This T cell receptor (beta chain) was recorded in a study of T cell changes during pregnancy in multiple sclerosis. The CDR3 runs 16 residues. The ends lost 5 bases at V and 7 bases at J; junction bases unmatched: 8. The germline V gene encodes CDR1 PRHDT and CDR2 FYEKMQ (reference sequence). TCRdb keeps only in-frame clones here, not all; method: immunoSEQ multiplex PCR. The table lists some 99,000 clones, approximately 93% of them singletons. Material: peripheral blood, obtained after pregnancy. The sequence came from a female donor with multiple sclerosis, enrolled in a pregnancy study. J is TRBJ2-2 and V is TRBV13, with 12 bases lining up with TRBD2. CDR3 in amino acids: CASSLGLAGSSGELFF. CDR3 DNA: TGTGCCAGCAGCCTTGGACTAGCGGGATCTAGCGGGGAGCTGTTTTTT.